The next 22 T cell receptor beta chains were all read from a single sample in a study of technical replicates of blood from a handful of donors. Measured with immunoSEQ multiplex PCR; TCRdb has only the in-frame clones, and not every one. The sample yields about 74,000 clones, 85% to 95% seen once. Sequenced input: T cells isolated from PBMCs. These receptors all stem from a human donor in good health.

The chain combines TRBV4-1 with TRBJ2-1; D is perhaps TRBD2 (5 bases). The germline gives CDR1 MGHRA, CDR2 YSYEKL. V was shortened by 4 bases and J by 7 bases, with 14 bases between the two germline ends. The CDR3 contains 14 residues. In nucleotides, the CDR3 is TGCGCCAGCAGCCGCGTAACCCGGGGAAATGAGCAGTTCTTC. Its translation: CASSRVTRGNEQFF.

Here the CDR3 reads CASSSFRLLSTGELFF. CDR3 coding DNA: TGTGCCAGCAGCTCATTCAGACTGTTAAGCACCGGGGAGCTGTTTTTT. J is TRBJ2-2 and V is TRBV7-6; no reliable D call. The germline V gene encodes CDR1 SGHVS and CDR2 FNYEAQ. The CDR3 spans 16 residues. Trimming pared 4 bases from V and 4 bases from J, leaving 16 bases between.

The V gene is TRBV7-3, the J gene TRBJ2-3; TRBD2 aligns across 7 bases. V lost 5 bases to trimming and J lost 2 bases; unmatched junction nucleotides: 7. The CDR3 sequence is 15 residues long. The germline CDR1 and CDR2 sequences are SGHTA and FQGTGA. The CDR3 reads CASSQRGGPTDTQYF. In DNA, the CDR3 is TGTGCCAGCAGCCAGCGGGGAGGGCCCACAGATACGCAGTATTTT. Full variable domain (rest looked up from reference TRBV7-3 and TRBJ2-3): GAGVSQTPSNKVTEKGKYVELRCDPISGHTALYWYRQSLGQGPEFLIYFQGTGAADDSGLPNDRFFAVRPEGSVSTLKIQRTERGDSAVYLCASSQRGGPTDTQYFGPGTRLTVL.

The chain recombines TRBV30 with TRBJ1-2, with D unresolved. Deletions cut 2 bases from V and 8 bases from J, with 12 bases between. CDR1 GTSNPN and CDR2 SVGIG come from the germline V gene (reference sequence). This CDR3 has 12 amino acids. The DNA of the CDR3 is TGTGCCTGGAGTAGAGGTCTCGGGGGCTACACCTTC. Translating gives CAWSRGLGGYTF.

The chain employs TRBV4-1 and TRBJ2-7, with a tentative D call TRBD2 (5 bases). Per germline, CDR1 MGHRA and CDR2 YSYEKL. Trimming left V 4 bases short and J 3 bases short, with 13 bases between. The CDR3 covers 14 residues. The CDR3 loop reads CASSPNRGLYEQYF. The CDR3 bases are TGCGCCAGCAGCCCCAACCGGGGTCTCTACGAGCAGTACTTC.

A note on this clone: One junction end disagrees with the germline gene, perhaps due to a read error. This chain uses TRBV7-7 with TRBJ2-3; D is perhaps TRBD1 (6 bases). This CDR3 is built from 13 residues. Germline lookup yields CDR1 SSHAT and CDR2 FNYEAQ (reference sequence). The CDR3 DNA reads TGTGCTAGCAGCTCAACAGGGACAGATACGCAGTATTTT. Translating gives CASSSTGTDTQYF.

In regard to this clone: One junction end disagrees with the germline gene, perhaps due to a read error. The chain combines TRBV7-7 with TRBJ2-3; a weak D match, TRBD2 (5 bases). Germline assignment: CDR1 SSHAT and CDR2 FNYEAQ (reference sequence). The CDR3 extends over 15 amino acids. The CDR3 region has the DNA TGTGCTAGCAGCTTACTCACTAGGGGCACAGATACGCAGTATTTT. This sequence encodes CASSLLTRGTDTQYF.

The chain has TRBV7-2 and TRBJ2-7, with 12 nucleotides matching TRBD2. The CDR3 runs 15 residues. Germline loops: CDR1 SGHTA, CDR2 FQGNSA. Trimming took 2 bases from V and 5 from J; bases not matched to a gene: 4. The CDR3 DNA follows: TGTGCCAGCAGCTTAAGACTAGCGGGAGAAGACGAGCAGTACTTC. Protein sequence: CASSLRLAGEDEQYF.

This rearrangement joins TRBV5-1 to TRBJ1-1; D ambiguous. V gave up 0 bases and J gave up 0 bases, with 6 bases separating them. Germline CDR1 reads SGHRS; CDR2 reads YFSETQ. CDR3 length: 14 amino acids. The chain's CDR3 is CASSLGELNTEAFF. The CDR3 DNA is TGCGCCAGCAGCTTGGGGGAGTTGAACACTGAAGCTTTCTTT.

DNA of the CDR3: TGTGCCAGCAGTTCTAGCGGGAGGGCCACAGATACGCAGTATTTT. Its protein product is CASSSSGRATDTQYF. V is TRBV28 and J is TRBJ2-3; 12 nucleotides align to TRBD2. The CDR3 runs 15 residues. Germline CDR1 and CDR2: MDHEN and SYDVKM. The junction had 1 base not matched to a gene; V was cut back by 4 bases and J by 2 bases. The full variable domain, in which reference TRBV28 and TRBJ2-3 provide the parts outside the CDR3, is DVKVTQSSRYLVKRTGEKVFLECVQDMDHENMFWYRQDPGLGLRLIYFSYDVKMKEKGDIPEGYSVSREKKERFSLILESASTNQTSMYLCASSSSGRATDTQYFGPGTRLTVL.

This chain connects TRBV19 to TRBJ2-3; D gene ambiguous. Germline values: CDR1 LNHDA, CDR2 SQIVND (reference sequence). Trimming stripped 2 bases from V and 0 bases from J, with 9 bases between. The CDR3 totals 15 residues. As DNA, the CDR3 is TGTGCCAGTAGTATAAGTCTACAGAGCACAGATACGCAGTATTTT. Translated: CASSISLQSTDTQYF.

V and J are TRBV5-1 and TRBJ1-3, with D perhaps TRBD1 (6 bases). V was cut by 4 bases and J by 0 bases, with 14 bases left in between. The CDR3 length is 16 residues. Germline CDR1 SGHRS, CDR2 YFSETQ. CDR3 nucleotide sequence: TGCGCCAGCAGCCTGGACAGCATTTTCTCTGGAAACACCATATATTTT. As protein: CASSLDSIFSGNTIYF.

CDR3 sequence: CASSRSVPSYEQYF. The CDR3 DNA sequence: TGTGCCAGCAGCCGTTCAGTCCCCTCCTACGAGCAGTACTTC. The rearrangement links TRBV5-6 to TRBJ2-7; no firm D call. The CDR3 extends over 14 amino acids. The germline V gene has CDR1 SGHDT and CDR2 YYEEEE. Trimming removed 4 bases at V and 0 bases at J, with 11 bases between.

The genes are TRBV7-6 and TRBJ2-3; 8 positions match TRBD2. The CDR3 is 14 residues long. CDR1 is SGHVS and CDR2 is FNYEAQ in the germline V gene. The V segment lost 4 bases and the J segment 9 bases; nucleotides outside the gene matches: 9. Written as DNA, the CDR3 is TGTGCCAGCAGCTCTAGCGGGCCCCCCGACACGCAGTATTTT. The encoded protein is CASSSSGPPDTQYF.

J is TRBJ1-2 and V is TRBV2; D might be TRBD1 (6 bases). Trimming stripped 7 bases from V and 0 bases from J, with 12 bases between. The CDR3 spans 14 residues. CDR1 is SNHLY and CDR2 is FYNNEI in the germline V gene. The CDR3 DNA is TGTGCCAGCAAAGGACAGCTTGCTAACTATGGCTACACCTTC. Protein product: CASKGQLANYGYTF.

The V and J genes are TRBV7-7 and TRBJ2-2; D uncertain. Germline V gene lookup returns CDR1 SSHAT and CDR2 FNYEAQ (reference sequence). With 5 bases removed from V and 4 bases from J, the gap between germline ends came to 11 bases. The CDR3 is made up of 14 amino acids. The DNA for the CDR3 is TGTGCCAGCAGCCAGGCCGTTAGCACCGGGGAGCTGTTTTTT. This codes for CASSQAVSTGELFF. The full variable domain, with the rest looked up from reference TRBV7-7 and TRBJ2-2, is GAGVSQSPRYKVTKRGQDVTLRCDPISSHATLYWYQQALGQGPEFLTYFNYEAQPDKSGLPSDRFSAERPEGSISTLTIQRTEQRDSAMYRCASSQAVSTGELFFGEGSRLTVL.

This chain links TRBV6-1 with TRBJ2-5, with D unclear. The V and J ends lost 0 bases and 6 bases respectively, with 5 bases between them. Germline assignment: CDR1 MNHNS and CDR2 SASEGT. This CDR3 contains 12 residues. CDR3 coding DNA: TGTGCCAGCAGTGAAGCTGCGCAGACCCAGTACTTC. The encoded protein is CASSEAAQTQYF.

The chain links TRBV6-5 to TRBJ1-2; the D is unclear. CDR3 size: 16 residues. The V gene lost 4 bases and the J gene lost 0 bases, with 15 bases spanning the gap. From germline, CDR1 is MNHEY and CDR2 SVGAGI. The CDR3 reads CASSSLPGRANYGYTF. CDR3 bases: TGTGCCAGCAGTTCTCTTCCTGGGAGGGCTAACTATGGCTACACCTTC.

V is TRBV4-1 and J is TRBJ1-4; D not resolved. The CDR3 has 16 residues. Trimming pared 1 base from V and 8 bases from J, leaving 17 bases between. Germline loops: CDR1 MGHRA, CDR2 YSYEKL. The CDR3 reads CASSQGPGSPEEKLFF. DNA of the CDR3: TGCGCCAGCAGCCAAGGACCCGGGAGCCCGGAGGAAAAACTGTTTTTT.

The chain is built from TRBV5-6 and TRBJ2-4; maybe TRBD1 (6 bases). Trimming took off 5 bases at V and 9 bases at J, with 24 bases between the two ends. The CDR3 has 16 residues. CDR1 SGHDT and CDR2 YYEEEE come from the germline V gene. CDR3 region: CASSLIERQGYFIQYF. The CDR3 nucleotides read TGTGCCAGCAGTCTGATCGAGCGTCAGGGGTACTTCATTCAGTACTTC.

V is TRBV5-1 and J is TRBJ1-2; TRBD1 might be the D (6 bases). V lost 4 bases and J 4 bases, leaving 17 bases between the germline ends. The CDR3 extends over 15 amino acids. CDR1 is SGHRS and CDR2 is YFSETQ in the germline V gene. The CDR3 DNA follows: TGCGCCAGCAGCGAAACAGGGTTGAGGACCTATGGCTACACCTTC. Residues: CASSETGLRTYGYTF.

The chain is built from TRBV13 and TRBJ2-3; 15 positions agree with TRBD2. The CDR3 runs 16 residues. J gave up 5 bases and V 6 bases, and 6 bases lay outside the gene matches. Germline assignment: CDR1 PRHDT and CDR2 FYEKMQ (reference sequence). The chain's CDR3 is CASSWTSGRAGDTQYF. The CDR3 DNA follows: TGTGCCAGCAGTTGGACTAGCGGGAGGGCCGGAGATACGCAGTATTTT.